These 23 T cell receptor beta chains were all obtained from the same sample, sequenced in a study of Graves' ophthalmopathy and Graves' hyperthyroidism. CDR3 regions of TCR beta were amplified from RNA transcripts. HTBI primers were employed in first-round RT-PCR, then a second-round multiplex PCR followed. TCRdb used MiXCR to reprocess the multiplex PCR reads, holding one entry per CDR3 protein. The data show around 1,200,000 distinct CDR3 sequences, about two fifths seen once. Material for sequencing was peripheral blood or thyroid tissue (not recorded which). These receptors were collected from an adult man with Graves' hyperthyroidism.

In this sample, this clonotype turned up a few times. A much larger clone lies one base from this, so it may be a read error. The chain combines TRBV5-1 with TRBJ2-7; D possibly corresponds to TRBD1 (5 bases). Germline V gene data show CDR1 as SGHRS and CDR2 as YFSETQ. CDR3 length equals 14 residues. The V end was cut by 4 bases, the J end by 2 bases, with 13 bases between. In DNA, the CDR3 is TGCGCCAGCAGCCACCTCCCACAGGCCTACGAGCAGTACTTC. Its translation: CASSHLPQAYEQYF. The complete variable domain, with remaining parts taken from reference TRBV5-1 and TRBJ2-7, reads KAGVTQTPRYLIKTRGQQVTLSCSPISGHRSVSWYQQTPGQGLQFLFEYFSETQRNKGNFPGRFSGRQFSNSRSEMNVSTLELGDSALYLCASSHLPQAYEQYFGPGTRLTVT.

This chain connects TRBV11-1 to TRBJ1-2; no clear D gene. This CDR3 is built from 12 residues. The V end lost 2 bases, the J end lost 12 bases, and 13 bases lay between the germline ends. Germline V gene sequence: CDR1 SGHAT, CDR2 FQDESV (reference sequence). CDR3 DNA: TGTGCCAGCAGCTTACACGGACTGATGGACACCTTC. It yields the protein CASSLHGLMDTF. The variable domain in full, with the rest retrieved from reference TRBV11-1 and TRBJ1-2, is EAEVAQSPRYKITEKSQAVAFWCDPISGHATLYWYRQILGQGPELLVQFQDESVVDDSQLPKDRFSAERLKGVDSTLKIQPAELGDSAMYLCASSLHGLMDTFGSGTRLTVV.

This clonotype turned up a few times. DNA of the CDR3: TGCGCCAGCAGCCTCACGATGGGGGCAGATTCACCCCTCCACTTT. This gives the protein CASSLTMGADSPLHF. V usage is TRBV4-1 and J usage is TRBJ1-6; possible D gene TRBD1, 6 bases. The ends were cut back, 4 bases at V and 8 bases at J, with 15 bases in the middle. The CDR3 totals 15 residues. Germline CDR1 is MGHRA and CDR2 is YSYEKL.

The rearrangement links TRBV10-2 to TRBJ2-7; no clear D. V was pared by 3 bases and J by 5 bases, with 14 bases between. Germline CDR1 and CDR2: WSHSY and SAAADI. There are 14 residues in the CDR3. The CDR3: CASSDSGSGHEQYF. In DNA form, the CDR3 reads TGCGCCAGCAGTGATTCTGGGTCGGGTCACGAGCAGTACTTC.

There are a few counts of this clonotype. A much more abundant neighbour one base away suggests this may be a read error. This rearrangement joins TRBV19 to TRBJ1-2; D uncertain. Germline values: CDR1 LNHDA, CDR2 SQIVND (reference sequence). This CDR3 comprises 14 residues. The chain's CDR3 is CASSIDNGLYGHTF. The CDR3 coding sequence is TGTGCCAGTAGTATTGACAATGGTCTCTATGGCCACACCTTC.

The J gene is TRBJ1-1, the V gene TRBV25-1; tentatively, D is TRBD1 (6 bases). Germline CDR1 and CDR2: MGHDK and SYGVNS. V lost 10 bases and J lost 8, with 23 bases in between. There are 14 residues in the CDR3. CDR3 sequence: CANDRAGAVKEAFF. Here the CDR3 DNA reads TGTGCCAACGATAGGGCAGGGGCGGTGAAAGAAGCTTTCTTT. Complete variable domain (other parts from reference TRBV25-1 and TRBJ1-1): EADIYQTPRYLVIGTGKKITLECSQTMGHDKMYWYQQDPGMELHLIHYSYGVNSTEKGDLSSESTVSRIRTEHFPLTLESARPSHTSQYLCANDRAGAVKEAFFGQGTRLTVV.

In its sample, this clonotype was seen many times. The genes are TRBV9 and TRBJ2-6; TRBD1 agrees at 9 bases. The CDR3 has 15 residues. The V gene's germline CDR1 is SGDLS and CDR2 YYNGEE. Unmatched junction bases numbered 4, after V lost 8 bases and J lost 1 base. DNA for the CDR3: TGTGCCAGTGGGGGACAGGGATCTGGGGCCAACGTCCTGACTTTC. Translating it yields CASGGQGSGANVLTF.

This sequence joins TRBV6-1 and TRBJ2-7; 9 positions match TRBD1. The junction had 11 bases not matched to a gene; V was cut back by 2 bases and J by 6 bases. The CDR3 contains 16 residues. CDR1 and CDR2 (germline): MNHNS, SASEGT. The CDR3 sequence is CASSEPLRTGVSEQYF. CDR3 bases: TGTGCCAGCAGTGAACCCCTCAGGACAGGGGTAAGCGAGCAGTACTTC.

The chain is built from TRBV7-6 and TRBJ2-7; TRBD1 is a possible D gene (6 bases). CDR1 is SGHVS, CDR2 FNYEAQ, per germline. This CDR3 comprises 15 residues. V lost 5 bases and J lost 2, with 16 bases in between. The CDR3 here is CASSLLTGRAYEQYF. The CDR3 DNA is TGTGCCAGCAGCCTACTAACAGGGAGAGCCTACGAGCAGTACTTC.

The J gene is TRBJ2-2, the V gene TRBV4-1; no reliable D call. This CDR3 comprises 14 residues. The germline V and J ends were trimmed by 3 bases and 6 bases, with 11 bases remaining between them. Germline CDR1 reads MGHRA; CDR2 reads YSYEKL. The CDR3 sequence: CASSHVALPGELFF. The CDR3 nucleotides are TGCGCCAGCAGCCACGTTGCCCTCCCCGGGGAGCTGTTTTTT.

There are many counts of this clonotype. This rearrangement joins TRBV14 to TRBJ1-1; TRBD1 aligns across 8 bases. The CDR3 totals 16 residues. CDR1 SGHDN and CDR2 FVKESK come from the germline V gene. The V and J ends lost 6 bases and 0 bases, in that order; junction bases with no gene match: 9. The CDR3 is CASSKKAGGLNTEAFF. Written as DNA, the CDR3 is TGTGCCAGCAGTAAGAAAGCAGGGGGCTTGAACACTGAAGCTTTCTTT. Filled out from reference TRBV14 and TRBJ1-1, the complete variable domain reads EAGVTQFPSHSVIEKGQTVTLRCDPISGHDNLYWYRRVMGKEIKFLLHFVKESKQDESGMPNNRFLAERTGGTYSTLKVQPAELEDSGVYFCASSKKAGGLNTEAFFGQGTRLTVV.

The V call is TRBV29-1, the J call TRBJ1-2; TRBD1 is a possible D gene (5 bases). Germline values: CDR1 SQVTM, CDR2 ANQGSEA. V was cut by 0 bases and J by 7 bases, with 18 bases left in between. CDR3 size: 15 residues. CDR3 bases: TGCAGCGTTGAAGAGGGGGTGGATGGGTCGGGTGGCTACACCTTC. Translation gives CSVEEGVDGSGGYTF.

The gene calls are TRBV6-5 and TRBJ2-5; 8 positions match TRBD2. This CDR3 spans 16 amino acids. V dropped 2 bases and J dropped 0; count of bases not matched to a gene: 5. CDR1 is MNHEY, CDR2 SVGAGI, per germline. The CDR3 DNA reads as TGTGCCAGCAGTTACGAAGCGGGGGAGTACCAAGAGACCCAGTACTTC. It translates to CASSYEAGEYQETQYF.

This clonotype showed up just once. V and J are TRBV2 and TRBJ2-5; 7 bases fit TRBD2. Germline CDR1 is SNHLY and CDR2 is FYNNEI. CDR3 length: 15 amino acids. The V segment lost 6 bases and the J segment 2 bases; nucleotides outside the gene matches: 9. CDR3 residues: CASRILAGVQETQYF. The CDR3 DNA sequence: TGTGCCAGCAGGATACTGGCGGGGGTTCAAGAGACCCAGTACTTC.

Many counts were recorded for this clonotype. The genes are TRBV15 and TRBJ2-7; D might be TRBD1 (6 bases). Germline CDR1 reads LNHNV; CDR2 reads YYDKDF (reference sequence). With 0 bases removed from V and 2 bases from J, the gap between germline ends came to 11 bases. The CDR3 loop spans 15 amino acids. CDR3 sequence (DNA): TGTGCCACCAGCAGAGATCCCGGACAGCCCTACGAGCAGTACTTC. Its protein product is CATSRDPGQPYEQYF.

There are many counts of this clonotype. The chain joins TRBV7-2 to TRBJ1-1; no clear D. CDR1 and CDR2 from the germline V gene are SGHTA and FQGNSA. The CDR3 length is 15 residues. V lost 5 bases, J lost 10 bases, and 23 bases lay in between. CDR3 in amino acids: CASSTAAGKPSGAFF. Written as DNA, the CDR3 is TGTGCCAGCAGCACCGCTGCCGGGAAACCAAGTGGAGCTTTCTTT.

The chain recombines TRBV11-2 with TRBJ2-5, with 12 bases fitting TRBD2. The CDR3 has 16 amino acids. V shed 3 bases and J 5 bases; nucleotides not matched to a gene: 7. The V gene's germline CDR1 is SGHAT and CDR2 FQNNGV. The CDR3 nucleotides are TGTGCCAGCAGCTTCCGAACTAGCGGGAGGCAGGAGACCCAGTACTTC. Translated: CASSFRTSGRQETQYF.

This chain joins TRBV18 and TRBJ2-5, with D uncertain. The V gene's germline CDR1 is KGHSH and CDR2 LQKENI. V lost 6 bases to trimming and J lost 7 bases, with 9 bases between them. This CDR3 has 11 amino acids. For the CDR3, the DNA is TGTGCCAGCTCGTCGACGGTGACCCAGTACTTC. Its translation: CASSSTVTQYF.

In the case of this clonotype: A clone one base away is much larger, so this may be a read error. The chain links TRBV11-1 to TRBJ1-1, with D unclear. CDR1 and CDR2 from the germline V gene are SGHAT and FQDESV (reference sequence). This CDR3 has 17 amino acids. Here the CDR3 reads CASSYLRSAPGNTEALF. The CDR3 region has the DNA TGTGCCAGCAGCTACCTCCGCAGCGCACCGGGGAACACTGAAGCTCTCTTT. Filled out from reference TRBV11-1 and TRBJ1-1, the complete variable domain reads EAEVAQSPRYKITEKSQAVAFWCDPISGHATLYWYRQILGQGPELLVQFQDESVVDDSQLPKDRFSAERLKGVDSTLKIQPAELGDSAMYLCASSYLRSAPGNTEALFGQGTRLTVV.

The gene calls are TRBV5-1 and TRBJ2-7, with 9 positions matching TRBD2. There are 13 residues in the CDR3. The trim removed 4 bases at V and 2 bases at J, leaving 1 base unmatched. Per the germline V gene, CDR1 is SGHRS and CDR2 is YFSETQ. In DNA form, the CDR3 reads TGCGCCAGCAGCGGCGGGAGGGCCTACGAGCAGTACTTC. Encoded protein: CASSGGRAYEQYF.

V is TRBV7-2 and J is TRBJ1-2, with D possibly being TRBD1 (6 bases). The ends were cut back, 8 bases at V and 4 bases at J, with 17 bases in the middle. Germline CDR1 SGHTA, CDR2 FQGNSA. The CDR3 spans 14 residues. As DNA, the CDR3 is TGTGCCAGCGGCGCTGGGGGCTGGGGCTATGGCTACACCTTC. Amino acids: CASGAGGWGYGYTF. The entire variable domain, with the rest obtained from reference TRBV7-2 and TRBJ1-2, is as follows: GAGVSQSPSNKVTEKGKDVELRCDPISGHTALYWYRQSLGQGLEFLIYFQGNSAPDKSGLPSDRFSAERTGGSVSTLTIQRTQQEDSAVYLCASGAGGWGYGYTFGSGTRLTVV.

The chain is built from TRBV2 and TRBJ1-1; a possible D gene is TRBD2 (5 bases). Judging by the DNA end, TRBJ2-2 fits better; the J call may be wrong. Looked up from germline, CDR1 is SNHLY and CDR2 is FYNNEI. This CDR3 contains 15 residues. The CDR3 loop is CASSFRRVGNGELFF. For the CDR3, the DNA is TGTGCCAGCAGTTTTCGGCGGGTTGGGAACGGGGAGCTGTTTTTT.

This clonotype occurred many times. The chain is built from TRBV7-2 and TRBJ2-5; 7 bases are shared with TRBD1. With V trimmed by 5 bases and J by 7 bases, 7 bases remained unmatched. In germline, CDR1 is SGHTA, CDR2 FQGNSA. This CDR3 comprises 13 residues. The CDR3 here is CASSPTGDGTQYF. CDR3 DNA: TGTGCCAGCAGCCCCACAGGGGACGGGACCCAGTACTTC.